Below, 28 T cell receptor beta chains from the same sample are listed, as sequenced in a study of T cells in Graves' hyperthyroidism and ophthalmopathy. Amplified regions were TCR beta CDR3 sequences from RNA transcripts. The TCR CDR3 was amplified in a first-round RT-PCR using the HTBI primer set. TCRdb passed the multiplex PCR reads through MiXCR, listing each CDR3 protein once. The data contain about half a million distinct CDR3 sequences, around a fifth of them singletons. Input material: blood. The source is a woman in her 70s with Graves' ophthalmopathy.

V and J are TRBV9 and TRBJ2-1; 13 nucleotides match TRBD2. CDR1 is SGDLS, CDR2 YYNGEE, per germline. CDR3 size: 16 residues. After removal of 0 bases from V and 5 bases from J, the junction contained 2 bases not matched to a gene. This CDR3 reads CASSVAGLAGNNEQFF. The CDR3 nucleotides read TGTGCCAGCAGCGTAGCGGGACTAGCGGGAAACAATGAGCAGTTCTTC.

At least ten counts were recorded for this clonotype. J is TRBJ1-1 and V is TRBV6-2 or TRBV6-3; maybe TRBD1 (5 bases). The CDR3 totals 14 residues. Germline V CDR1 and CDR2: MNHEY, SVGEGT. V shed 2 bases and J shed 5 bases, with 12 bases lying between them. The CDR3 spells CASSYGGIRTEAFF. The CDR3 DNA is TGTGCCAGCAGTTACGGGGGGATTCGGACTGAAGCTTTCTTT.

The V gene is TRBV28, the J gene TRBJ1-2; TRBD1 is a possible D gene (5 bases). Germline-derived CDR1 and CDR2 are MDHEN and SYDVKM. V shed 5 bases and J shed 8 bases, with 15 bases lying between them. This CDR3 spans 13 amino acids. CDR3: CASSIAGARGYTF. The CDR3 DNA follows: TGTGCCAGCAGTATCGCCGGGGCAAGAGGCTACACCTTC.

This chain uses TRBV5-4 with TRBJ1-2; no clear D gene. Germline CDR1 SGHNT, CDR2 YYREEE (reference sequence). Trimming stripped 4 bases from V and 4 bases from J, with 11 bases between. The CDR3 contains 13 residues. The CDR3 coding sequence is TGTGCCAGCAGCCGCGAAGGTGGCTATGGCTACACCTTC. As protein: CASSREGGYGYTF.

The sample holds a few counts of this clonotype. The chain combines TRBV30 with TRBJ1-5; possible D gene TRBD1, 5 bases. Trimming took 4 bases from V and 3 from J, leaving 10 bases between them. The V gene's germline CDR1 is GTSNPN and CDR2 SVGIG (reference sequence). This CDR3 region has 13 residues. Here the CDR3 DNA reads TGTGCCTGGACGAGGGGCTACAATCAGCCCCAGCATTTT. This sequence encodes CAWTRGYNQPQHF.

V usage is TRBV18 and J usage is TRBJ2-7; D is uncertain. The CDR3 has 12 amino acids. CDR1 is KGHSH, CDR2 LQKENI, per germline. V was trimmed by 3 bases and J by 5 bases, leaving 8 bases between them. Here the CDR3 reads CASSPGINEQYF. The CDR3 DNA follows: TGTGCCAGCTCACCCGGTATCAACGAGCAGTACTTC.

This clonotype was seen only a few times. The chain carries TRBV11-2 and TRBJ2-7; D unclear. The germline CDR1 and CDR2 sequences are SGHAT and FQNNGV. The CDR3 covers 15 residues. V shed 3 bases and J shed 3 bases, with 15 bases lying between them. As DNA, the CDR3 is TGTGCCAGCAGCTTCAAGCGAGAGACCCTCTACGAGCAGTACTTC. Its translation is CASSFKRETLYEQYF.

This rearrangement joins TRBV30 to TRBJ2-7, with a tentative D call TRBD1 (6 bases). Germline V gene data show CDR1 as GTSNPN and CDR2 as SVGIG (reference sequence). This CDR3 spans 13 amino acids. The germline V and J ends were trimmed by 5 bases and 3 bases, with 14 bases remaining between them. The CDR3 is CAWAKGHLYEQYF. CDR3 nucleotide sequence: TGTGCCTGGGCCAAGGGACACCTCTACGAGCAGTACTTC.

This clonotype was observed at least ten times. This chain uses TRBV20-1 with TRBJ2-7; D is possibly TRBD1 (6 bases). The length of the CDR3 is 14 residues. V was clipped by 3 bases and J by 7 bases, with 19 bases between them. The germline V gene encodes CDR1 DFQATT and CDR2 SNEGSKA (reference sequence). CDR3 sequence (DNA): TGCAGTGCTAGTAACAGGGCCGGGCTAGAGGAGCAGTACTTC. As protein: CSASNRAGLEEQYF.

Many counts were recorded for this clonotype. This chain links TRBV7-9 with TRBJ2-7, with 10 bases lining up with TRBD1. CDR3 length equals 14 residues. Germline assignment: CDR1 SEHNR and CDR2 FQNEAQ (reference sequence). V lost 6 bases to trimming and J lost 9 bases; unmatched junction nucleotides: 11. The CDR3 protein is CASRTGTGEARQYF. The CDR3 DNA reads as TGTGCCAGCAGGACCGGGACAGGGGAGGCCAGGCAGTACTTC.

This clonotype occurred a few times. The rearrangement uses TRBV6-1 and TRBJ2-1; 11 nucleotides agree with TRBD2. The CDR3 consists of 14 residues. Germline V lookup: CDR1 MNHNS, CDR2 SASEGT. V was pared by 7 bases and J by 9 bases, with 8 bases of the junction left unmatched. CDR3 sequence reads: CASIPLAGEPEQFF. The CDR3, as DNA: TGTGCCAGCATCCCACTAGCGGGAGAGCCTGAGCAGTTCTTC.

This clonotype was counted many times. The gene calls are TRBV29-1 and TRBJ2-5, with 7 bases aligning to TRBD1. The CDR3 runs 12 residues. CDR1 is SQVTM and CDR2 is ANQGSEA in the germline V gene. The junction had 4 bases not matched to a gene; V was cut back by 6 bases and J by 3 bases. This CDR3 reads CSVVGTEETQYF. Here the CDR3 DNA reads TGCAGCGTCGTCGGGACAGAAGAGACCCAGTACTTC. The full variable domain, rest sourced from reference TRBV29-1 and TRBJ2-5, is SAVISQKPSRDICQRGTSLTIQCQVDSQVTMMFWYRQQPGQSLTLIATANQGSEATYESGFVIDKFPISRPNLTFSTLTVSNMSPEDSSIYLCSVVGTEETQYFGPGTRLLVL.

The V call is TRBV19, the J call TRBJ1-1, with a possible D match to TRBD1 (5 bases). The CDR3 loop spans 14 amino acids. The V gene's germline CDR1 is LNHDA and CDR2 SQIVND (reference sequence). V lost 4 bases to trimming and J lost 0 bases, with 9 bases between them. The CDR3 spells CASSTRQLNTEAFF. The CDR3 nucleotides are TGTGCCAGTAGTACCCGACAGTTGAACACTGAAGCTTTCTTT. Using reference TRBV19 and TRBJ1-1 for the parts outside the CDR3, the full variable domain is DGGITQSPKYLFRKEGQNVTLSCEQNLNHDAMYWYRQDPGQGLRLIYYSQIVNDFQKGDIAEGYSVSREKKESFPLTVTSAQKNPTAFYLCASSTRQLNTEAFFGQGTRLTVV.

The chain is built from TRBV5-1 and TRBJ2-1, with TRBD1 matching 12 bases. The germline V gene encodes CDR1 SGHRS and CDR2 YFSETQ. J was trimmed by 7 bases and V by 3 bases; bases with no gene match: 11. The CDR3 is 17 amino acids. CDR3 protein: CASSSEGTGGTGNEQFF. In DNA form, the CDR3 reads TGCGCCAGCAGCTCGGAAGGGACAGGGGGCACTGGGAATGAGCAGTTCTTC.

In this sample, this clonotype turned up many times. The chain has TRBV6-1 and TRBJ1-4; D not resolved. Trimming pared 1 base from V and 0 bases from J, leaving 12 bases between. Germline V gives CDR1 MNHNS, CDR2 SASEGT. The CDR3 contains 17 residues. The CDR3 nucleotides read TGTGCCAGCAGTGAAGACGTGTTTTCCGCAACTAATGAAAAACTGTTTTTT. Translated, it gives CASSEDVFSATNEKLFF.

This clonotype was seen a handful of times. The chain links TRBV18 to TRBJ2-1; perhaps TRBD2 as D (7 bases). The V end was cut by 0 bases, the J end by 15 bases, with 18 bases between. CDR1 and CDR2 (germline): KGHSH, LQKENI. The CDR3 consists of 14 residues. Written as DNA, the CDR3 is TGTGCCAGCTCACCACCGATGAGGGAGGGGGTCTGGTTCTTC. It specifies CASSPPMREGVWFF. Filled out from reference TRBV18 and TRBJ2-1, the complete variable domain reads NAGVMQNPRHLVRRRGQEARLRCSPMKGHSHVYWYRQLPEEGLKFMVYLQKENIIDESGMPKERFSAEFPKEGPSILRIQQVVRGDSAAYFCASSPPMREGVWFFGPGTRLTVL.

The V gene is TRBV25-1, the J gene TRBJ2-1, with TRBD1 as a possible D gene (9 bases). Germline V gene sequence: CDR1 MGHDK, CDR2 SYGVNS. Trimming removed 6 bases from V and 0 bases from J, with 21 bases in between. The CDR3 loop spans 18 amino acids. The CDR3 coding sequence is TGTGCCAGCAGCGGACAGGGGATAGCGGGAAGCTCCTACAATGAGCAGTTCTTC. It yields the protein CASSGQGIAGSSYNEQFF.

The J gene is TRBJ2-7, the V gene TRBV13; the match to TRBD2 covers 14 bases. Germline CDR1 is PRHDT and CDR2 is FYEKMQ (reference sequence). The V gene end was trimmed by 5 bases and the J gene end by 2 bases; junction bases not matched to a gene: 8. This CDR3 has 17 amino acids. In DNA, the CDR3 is TGTGCCAGCAGCCCCTCGGGACTAGCGGGGGTCGCCTACGAGCAGTACTTC. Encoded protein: CASSPSGLAGVAYEQYF.

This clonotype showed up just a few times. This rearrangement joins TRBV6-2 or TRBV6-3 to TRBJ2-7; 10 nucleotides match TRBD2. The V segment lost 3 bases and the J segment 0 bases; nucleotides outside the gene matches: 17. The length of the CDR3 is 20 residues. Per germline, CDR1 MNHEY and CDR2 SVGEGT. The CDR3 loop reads CASSYSAGTSAIVGSYEQYF. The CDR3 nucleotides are TGTGCCAGCAGTTATTCCGCCGGGACTAGCGCAATCGTTGGCTCCTACGAGCAGTACTTC.

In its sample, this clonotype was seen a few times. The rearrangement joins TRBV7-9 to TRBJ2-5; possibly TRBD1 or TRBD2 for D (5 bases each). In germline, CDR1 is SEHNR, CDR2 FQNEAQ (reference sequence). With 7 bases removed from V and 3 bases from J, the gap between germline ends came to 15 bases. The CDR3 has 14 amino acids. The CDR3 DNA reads TGTGCCAGCATCCAGCTTGGGACCAAAGAGACCCAGTACTTC. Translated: CASIQLGTKETQYF.

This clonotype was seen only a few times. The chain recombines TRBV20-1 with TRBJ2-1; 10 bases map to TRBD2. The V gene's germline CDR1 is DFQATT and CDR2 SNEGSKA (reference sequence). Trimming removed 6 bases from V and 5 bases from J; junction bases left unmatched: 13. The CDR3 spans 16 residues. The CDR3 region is CSATGLAGGRDNEQFF. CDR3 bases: TGCAGTGCCACGGGGTTAGCGGGAGGAAGGGACAATGAGCAGTTCTTC.

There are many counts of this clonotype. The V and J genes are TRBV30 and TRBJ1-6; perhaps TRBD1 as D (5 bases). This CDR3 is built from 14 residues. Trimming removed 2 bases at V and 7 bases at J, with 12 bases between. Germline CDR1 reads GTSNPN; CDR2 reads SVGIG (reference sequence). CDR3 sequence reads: CAWSKGQDNSPLHF. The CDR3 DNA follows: TGTGCCTGGAGTAAGGGGCAGGACAATTCACCCCTCCACTTT.

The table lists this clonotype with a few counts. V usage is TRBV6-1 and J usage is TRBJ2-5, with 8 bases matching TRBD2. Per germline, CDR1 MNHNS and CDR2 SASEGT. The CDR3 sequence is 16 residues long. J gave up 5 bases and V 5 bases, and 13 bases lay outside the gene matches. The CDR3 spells CASSLSSGSALETQYF. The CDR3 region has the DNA TGTGCCAGCAGTTTGTCTAGCGGGTCCGCTCTGGAGACCCAGTACTTC.

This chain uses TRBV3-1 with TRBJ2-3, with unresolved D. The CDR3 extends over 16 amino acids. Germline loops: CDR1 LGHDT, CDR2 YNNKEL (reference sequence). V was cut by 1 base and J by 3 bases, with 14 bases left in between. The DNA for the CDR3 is TGTGCCAGCAGCCAAGTCTGGTCTTTGCCAACAGATACGCAGTATTTT. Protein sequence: CASSQVWSLPTDTQYF.

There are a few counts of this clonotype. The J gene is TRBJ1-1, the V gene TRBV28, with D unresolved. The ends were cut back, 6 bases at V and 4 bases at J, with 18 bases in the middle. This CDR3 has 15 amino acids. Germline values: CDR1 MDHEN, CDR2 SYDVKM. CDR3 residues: CASSRPDKAVTEAFF. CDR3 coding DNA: TGTGCCAGCAGCAGGCCGGATAAAGCCGTCACTGAAGCTTTCTTT.

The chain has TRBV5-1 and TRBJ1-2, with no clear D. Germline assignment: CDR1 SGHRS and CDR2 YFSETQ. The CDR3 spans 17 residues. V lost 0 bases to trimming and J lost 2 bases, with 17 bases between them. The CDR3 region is CASSLALSVTGNYGYTF. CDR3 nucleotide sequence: TGCGCCAGCAGCTTGGCCTTAAGTGTTACGGGGAACTATGGCTACACCTTC.

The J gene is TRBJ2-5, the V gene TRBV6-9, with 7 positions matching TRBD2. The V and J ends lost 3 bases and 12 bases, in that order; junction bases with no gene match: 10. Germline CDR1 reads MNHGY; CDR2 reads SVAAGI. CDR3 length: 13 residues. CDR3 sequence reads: CASSYGTNGSEYF. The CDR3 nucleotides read TGTGCCAGCAGTTACGGGACTAACGGGAGTGAGTACTTC.

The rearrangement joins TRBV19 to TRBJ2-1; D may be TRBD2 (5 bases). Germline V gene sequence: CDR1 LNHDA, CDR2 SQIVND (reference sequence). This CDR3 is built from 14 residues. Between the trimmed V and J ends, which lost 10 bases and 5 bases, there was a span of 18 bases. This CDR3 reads CATTDHGGDNEQFF. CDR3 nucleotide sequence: TGTGCCACCACCGACCACGGAGGAGACAATGAGCAGTTCTTC.